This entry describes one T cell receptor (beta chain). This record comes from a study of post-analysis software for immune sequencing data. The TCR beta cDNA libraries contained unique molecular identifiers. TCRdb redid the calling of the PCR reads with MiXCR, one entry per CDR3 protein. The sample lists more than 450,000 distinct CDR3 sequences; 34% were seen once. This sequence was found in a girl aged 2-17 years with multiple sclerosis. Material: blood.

This CDR3 reads CASSPDVGSEAFF. The CDR3 DNA reads TGTGCCAGCTCCCCGGACGTAGGCAGTGAAGCTTTCTTT. This chain uses TRBV18 with TRBJ1-1; D remains ambiguous. The V gene's germline CDR1 is KGHSH and CDR2 LQKENI. The CDR3 has 13 amino acids. V lost 6 bases, J lost 7 bases, and 15 bases lay in between.